A single TCR beta chain is shown here with its context. The antigen remains unidentified. This record comes from a study of chemoradiotherapy in HPV16-positive cancers. The CDR3 totals 13 residues. The ends lost 4 bases at V and 5 bases at J; junction bases unmatched: 3. Germline CDR1 and CDR2: WNHNN and SYGVQD (reference sequence). Findings of the study overall: In HPV16-positive patients, HPV-responsive T-cell expansion tracked better recurrence-free survival. Candidate HPV-specific clones and E7-related TCR motifs grew in tumor during treatment. Only a couple of HPV16-positive patients supplied the functional HPV-specificity definition.

Over chemoradiotherapy, repertoires were sampled more than once. TCRdb's table, derived via immunoSEQ multiplex PCR, lists solely in-frame clones and lacks some. The data show several thousand clones, 85% seen once. The chain employs TRBV10-1 and TRBJ1-1; 8 nucleotides line up with TRBD1. The source material was tumor tissue, sampled from a patient who underwent chemoradiotherapy. The sequence came from a human donor with HPV-associated anogenital cancer. The CDR3 protein is CASSGGDRTEAFF. The CDR3 nucleotides are TGCGCCAGCAGTGGAGGGGACAGGACTGAAGCTTTCTTT.